The 10 T cell receptor beta chains below come from one sample, sequenced in a study of T cells expressing NK-cell markers. From the 5' RACE reads, TCRdb lists one entry per CDR3 protein and no DNA. This sample's table reports fewer than 300,000 distinct CDR3 sequences. Sequencing was done on a sample of blood T cells: a sorted CD56 or NKG2C T cell subset, CD4+ or CD8+ T cells, or bulk PBMC T cells (not recorded which). The receptors shown here come from a woman aged 18-70 years in good health.

The rearrangement uses TRBV25-1 and TRBJ1-3; TCRdb reports TRBD1, a call that lacks DNA to check it against. Germline V lookup: CDR1 MGHDK, CDR2 SYGVNS. This CDR3 spans 12 amino acids. The CDR3 sequence: CASSLGTSSIYF.

V usage is TRBV4-2 and J usage is TRBJ2-1. The CDR3 totals 15 residues. Germline assignment: CDR1 LGHNA and CDR2 YNFKEQ. The CDR3 loop reads CAGSQEGTSYNEQFF.

V gene TRBV7-2 combines with J gene TRBJ1-4. This CDR3 is 14 amino acids long. Germline assignment: CDR1 SGHTA and CDR2 FQGNSA. CDR3 region: CASRRGSANEKLFF. The complete variable domain, with remaining parts taken from reference TRBV7-2 and TRBJ1-4, reads GAGVSQSPSNKVTEKGKDVELRCDPISGHTALYWYRQSLGQGLEFLIYFQGNSAPDKSGLPSDRFSAERTGGSVSTLTIQRTQQEDSAVYLCASRRGSANEKLFFGSGTQLSVL.

The chain carries TRBV12-3 or TRBV12-4 and TRBJ2-2; TCRdb picks TRBD1, but there is no DNA to check that call. This CDR3 has 16 amino acids. The CDR3 protein is CASSLDPTGYTGELFF.

The V gene is TRBV7-8, the J gene TRBJ2-2; TCRdb returns TRBD1, unconfirmable since there is no DNA. Germline-derived CDR1 and CDR2 are SGHVS and FQNEAQ. The CDR3 consists of 15 residues. The CDR3 region is CASSSGAEYTGELFF.

V usage is TRBV6-2 or TRBV6-3 and J usage is TRBJ1-2; as DNA is missing, the TRBD1 call by TCRdb cannot be tested. The CDR3 has 15 amino acids. Per germline, CDR1 MNHEY and CDR2 SVGEGT. CDR3: CASRNNRGSPYGYTF.

This chain joins TRBV20-1 and TRBJ2-3. CDR1 is DFQATT, CDR2 SNEGSKA, per germline (reference sequence). The CDR3 consists of 14 residues. The CDR3: CSARETASTDTQYF.

V is TRBV12-3 or TRBV12-4 and J is TRBJ2-3; TCRdb designates TRBD2, a call that cannot be tested without DNA. This CDR3 contains 17 residues. The CDR3 spells CASSTLAGGVVGDTQYF.

V and J are TRBV5-4 and TRBJ1-4. The CDR3 is made up of 15 amino acids. CDR1 is SGHNT and CDR2 is YYREEE in the germline V gene (reference sequence). This CDR3 reads CASSRRDRANEKLFF. Full variable domain (remainder filled in from reference TRBV5-4 and TRBJ1-4): ETGVTQSPTHLIKTRGQQVTLRCSSQSGHNTVSWYQQALGQGPQFIFQYYREEENGRGNFPPRFSGLQFPNYSSELNVNALELDDSALYLCASSRRDRANEKLFFGSGTQLSVL.

The chain links TRBV7-2 to TRBJ2-3; TCRdb lists TRBD1, though no DNA is available to test this call. Looked up from germline, CDR1 is SGHTA and CDR2 is FQGNSA. The CDR3 totals 17 residues. The CDR3 loop reads CASTIGGGGSRTDTQYF.